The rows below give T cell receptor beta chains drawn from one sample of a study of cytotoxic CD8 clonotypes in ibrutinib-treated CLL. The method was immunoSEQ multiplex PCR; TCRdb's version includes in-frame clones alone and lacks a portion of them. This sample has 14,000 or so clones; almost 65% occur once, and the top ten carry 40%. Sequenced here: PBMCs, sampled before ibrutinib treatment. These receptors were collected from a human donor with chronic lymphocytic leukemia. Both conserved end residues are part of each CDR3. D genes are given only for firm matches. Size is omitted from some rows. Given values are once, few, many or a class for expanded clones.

CDR3 DNA: TGTGCCAGCAGCCAAGATACTACGCAGTATTTT
CDR3 protein: CASSQDTTQYF
clone size: once
J gene: TRBJ2-3
V gene: TRBV4-2
CDR3 length: 11
D gene: .

CDR3 DNA: TGTGCCAGCAGCCACCGCTCGGGGCAGGGCCGAAACACCATATATTTT
CDR3 protein: CASSHRSGQGRNTIYF
clone size: .
J gene: TRBJ1-3
V gene: TRBV4-2
CDR3 length: 16
D gene: .

CDR3 DNA: TGTGCCAGCAGCCAAGATCCGGGCGGCAATCAGCCCCAGCATTTT
CDR3 protein: CASSQDPGGNQPQHF
clone size: once
J gene: TRBJ1-5
V gene: TRBV4-2
CDR3 length: 15
D gene: .

CDR3 DNA: TGTGCCAGCAGCCCCTCGGGCACCGGGGAGCTGTTTTTT
CDR3 protein: CASSPSGTGELFF
clone size: once
J gene: TRBJ2-2
V gene: TRBV7-9
CDR3 length: 13
D gene: .

CDR3 DNA: TGTGCCAGCAGCTTGGGAGGGGTTAACTATGGCTACACCTTC
CDR3 protein: CASSLGGVNYGYTF
clone size: .
J gene: TRBJ1-2
V gene: TRBV5-5
CDR3 length: 14
D gene: .

CDR3 DNA: TGTGCCAGCAGCTCTGGATGGGAGGATGGCTACACCTTC
CDR3 protein: CASSSGWEDGYTF
clone size: few
J gene: TRBJ1-2
V gene: TRBV7-6
CDR3 length: 13
D gene: .

CDR3 DNA: TGTGCCAGCAGCTTAGAACCTCTCGGTGAAGCTTTCTTT
CDR3 protein: CASSLEPLGEAFF
clone size: .
J gene: TRBJ1-1
V gene: TRBV7-6
CDR3 length: 13
D gene: .

CDR3 DNA: TGTGCCAGCAGGAGGTGGGGGGAGAACACTGAAGCTTTCTTT
CDR3 protein: CASRRWGENTEAFF
clone size: medium-sized
J gene: TRBJ1-1
V gene: TRBV7-6
CDR3 length: 14
D gene: .

CDR3 DNA: TGTGCCAGCTCACCATCCAGCGGACGAAGCTCTGGAAACACCATATATTTT
CDR3 protein: CASSPSSGRSSGNTIYF
clone size: .
J gene: TRBJ1-3
V gene: TRBV18
CDR3 length: 17
D gene: .

CDR3 DNA: TGTGCCAGCAGTACCGGGCCAATCTCTGGAAACACCATATATTTT
CDR3 protein: CASSTGPISGNTIYF
clone size: .
J gene: TRBJ1-3
V gene: TRBV2
CDR3 length: 15
D gene: .

CDR3 DNA: TGTGCCAGCAGTTATGGGGCGTTGACCGGGGAGCTGTTTTTT
CDR3 protein: CASSYGALTGELFF
clone size: .
J gene: TRBJ2-2
V gene: TRBV27
CDR3 length: 14
D gene: .

CDR3 DNA: TGTGCCAGCAGCCCCCGAGTATGGGGGTTGAACACCGGGGAGCTGTTTTTT
CDR3 protein: CASSPRVWGLNTGELFF
clone size: .
J gene: TRBJ2-2
V gene: TRBV9
CDR3 length: 17
D gene: .

CDR3 DNA: TGTGCCAGCTTAAGGACCCTACAGGGGCCCAACACTGAAGCTTTCTTT
CDR3 protein: CASLRTLQGPNTEAFF
clone size: .
J gene: TRBJ1-1
V gene: TRBV18
CDR3 length: 16
D gene: TRBD1

CDR3 DNA: TGTGCCAGCAGCTACCCAGTCCGGGGGCTTCGGGACGAGCAGTACTTC
CDR3 protein: CASSYPVRGLRDEQYF
clone size: .
J gene: TRBJ2-7
V gene: TRBV5-4
CDR3 length: 16
D gene: .

CDR3 DNA: TGCGCCAGCAGCTTAGCAGGGGGCGGGTATGGCTACACCTTC
CDR3 protein: CASSLAGGGYGYTF
clone size: .
J gene: TRBJ1-2
V gene: TRBV5-1
CDR3 length: 14
D gene: TRBD1

CDR3 DNA: TGCGCCAGCAGTGAAAGGGGTCGGCAAGAGACCCAGTACTTC
CDR3 protein: CASSERGRQETQYF
clone size: .
J gene: TRBJ2-5
V gene: TRBV10-2
CDR3 length: 14
D gene: .

CDR3 DNA: TGTGCCAGCAGCGTCCGCACTAGCGGGGGGGTTAGCACAGATACGCAGTATTTT
CDR3 protein: CASSVRTSGGVSTDTQYF
clone size: .
J gene: TRBJ2-3
V gene: TRBV9
CDR3 length: 18
D gene: TRBD2

CDR3 DNA: TGTGCCAGCAGTTTATCTGGGGGAAGCCCTGAAGCTTTCTTT
CDR3 protein: CASSLSGGSPEAFF
clone size: few
J gene: TRBJ1-1
V gene: TRBV27
CDR3 length: 14
D gene: .

CDR3 DNA: TGTGCCAGCAGCTTGGGGGTTTCCTACGAGCAGTACTTC
CDR3 protein: CASSLGVSYEQYF
clone size: .
J gene: TRBJ2-7
V gene: TRBV11-2
CDR3 length: 13
D gene: .

CDR3 DNA: TGTGCCAGCAGCCGCCGGAACACCGGGGAGCTGTTTTTT
CDR3 protein: CASSRRNTGELFF
clone size: .
J gene: TRBJ2-2
V gene: TRBV5-4
CDR3 length: 13
D gene: .

CDR3 DNA: TGCGCCAGCAGTGATGGTTGGTTTGAAAAACTGTTTTTT
CDR3 protein: CASSDGWFEKLFF
clone size: .
J gene: TRBJ1-4
V gene: TRBV10-2
CDR3 length: 13
D gene: .

CDR3 DNA: TGTGCCAGCAGTGACAGCCACTATGAAGCTTTCTTT
CDR3 protein: CASSDSHYEAFF
clone size: .
J gene: TRBJ1-1
V gene: TRBV2
CDR3 length: 12
D gene: .

CDR3 DNA: TGTGCCAGCAGAGCAGCTACGGGGGGGCTCTCCGAGCAGTACTTC
CDR3 protein: CASRAATGGLSEQYF
clone size: .
J gene: TRBJ2-7
V gene: TRBV2
CDR3 length: 15
D gene: TRBD2

CDR3 DNA: TGTGCCAGCAGCCCTCGGACAGGCACAGATACGCAGTATTTT
CDR3 protein: CASSPRTGTDTQYF
clone size: few
J gene: TRBJ2-3
V gene: TRBV5-6
CDR3 length: 14
D gene: .

CDR3 DNA: TGCGCCAGCAGCTTAGATCGCCAGGTGGATGAGCAGTTCTTC
CDR3 protein: CASSLDRQVDEQFF
clone size: .
J gene: TRBJ2-1
V gene: TRBV5-1
CDR3 length: 14
D gene: .

CDR3 DNA: TGTGCCAGCAGCTTCGGGGGAAACACTGAAGCTTTCTTT
CDR3 protein: CASSFGGNTEAFF
clone size: few
J gene: TRBJ1-1
V gene: TRBV11-2
CDR3 length: 13
D gene: .

CDR3 DNA: TGTGCCAGTAGCCTGGGACAGTGGTATGGCTACACCTTC
CDR3 protein: CASSLGQWYGYTF
clone size: .
J gene: TRBJ1-2
V gene: TRBV19
CDR3 length: 13
D gene: TRBD1

CDR3 DNA: TGTGCCAGCAGCCAAGAGACCTATAGGAACACTGAAGCTTTCTTT
CDR3 protein: CASSQETYRNTEAFF
clone size: .
J gene: TRBJ1-1
V gene: TRBV4-2
CDR3 length: 15
D gene: .

CDR3 DNA: TGTGCCAGCAGCTTCGTGTTAGGGAGCGGGGGGCGCACCGGGGAGCTGTTTTTT
CDR3 protein: CASSFVLGSGGRTGELFF
clone size: .
J gene: TRBJ2-2
V gene: TRBV5-6
CDR3 length: 18
D gene: TRBD2

CDR3 DNA: TGTGCCAGCAGCGCGGGTGACTATGGCTACACCTTC
CDR3 protein: CASSAGDYGYTF
clone size: .
J gene: TRBJ1-2
V gene: TRBV7-9
CDR3 length: 12
D gene: .

CDR3 DNA: TGTGCCAGCAGTATCCCGGACCCCCGCTATGGCTACACCTTC
CDR3 protein: CASSIPDPRYGYTF
clone size: .
J gene: TRBJ1-2
V gene: TRBV6-5
CDR3 length: 14
D gene: .

CDR3 DNA: TGTGCCAGCAGCCACGAACGGGGGACAGGATATGAAAAACTGTTTTTT
CDR3 protein: CASSHERGTGYEKLFF
clone size: .
J gene: TRBJ1-4
V gene: TRBV5-4
CDR3 length: 16
D gene: TRBD1

CDR3 DNA: TGTGCCAGCTCACCACTTCAGGTAGGGTACACTGAAGCTTTCTTT
CDR3 protein: CASSPLQVGYTEAFF
clone size: .
J gene: TRBJ1-1
V gene: TRBV18
CDR3 length: 15
D gene: .

CDR3 DNA: TGTGCCAGCAGCTTAACCCAAAGCAGGGATGACTATGGCTACACCTTC
CDR3 protein: CASSLTQSRDDYGYTF
clone size: few
J gene: TRBJ1-2
V gene: TRBV11-2
CDR3 length: 16
D gene: .

CDR3 DNA: TGTGCCAGCAGCTGGGGGGTGACTAACTATGGCTACACCTTC
CDR3 protein: CASSWGVTNYGYTF
clone size: .
J gene: TRBJ1-2
V gene: TRBV5-5
CDR3 length: 14
D gene: .

CDR3 DNA: TGTGCCAGCAATTTAGGGACCACCTTCTACGAGCAGTACTTC
CDR3 protein: CASNLGTTFYEQYF
clone size: .
J gene: TRBJ2-7
V gene: TRBV2
CDR3 length: 14
D gene: .

CDR3 DNA: TGCAGCGTTACGGGACAGGGGGACACCGGGGAGCTGTTTTTT
CDR3 protein: CSVTGQGDTGELFF
clone size: few
J gene: TRBJ2-2
V gene: TRBV29-1
CDR3 length: 14
D gene: TRBD1

CDR3 DNA: TGTGCCAGCAGCGTAGGCAGGGGCGGGGGAAACACCATATATTTT
CDR3 protein: CASSVGRGGGNTIYF
clone size: once
J gene: TRBJ1-3
V gene: TRBV9
CDR3 length: 15
D gene: .

CDR3 DNA: TGTGCCAGCAGTTTAACCGGGGCCGAGCAGTACTTC
CDR3 protein: CASSLTGAEQYF
clone size: .
J gene: TRBJ2-7
V gene: TRBV27
CDR3 length: 12
D gene: .

CDR3 DNA: TGCGCCAGCAGTGAATCTGGAGAGCAGTACTTC
CDR3 protein: CASSESGEQYF
clone size: .
J gene: TRBJ2-7
V gene: TRBV10-1
CDR3 length: 11
D gene: .

CDR3 DNA: TGCAGCGTTGAAGGAGGACAGGACTATGGCTACACCTTC
CDR3 protein: CSVEGGQDYGYTF
clone size: .
J gene: TRBJ1-2
V gene: TRBV29-1
CDR3 length: 13
D gene: TRBD1

CDR3 DNA: TGTGCCAGCAGCCTACTGAAACACTCTGGAAACACCATATATTTT
CDR3 protein: CASSLLKHSGNTIYF
clone size: .
J gene: TRBJ1-3
V gene: TRBV2
CDR3 length: 15
D gene: .

CDR3 DNA: TGTGCCAGCAGCTTAAAGCCAGCGGGAGCGACCGGGGAGCTGTTTTTT
CDR3 protein: CASSLKPAGATGELFF
clone size: .
J gene: TRBJ2-2
V gene: TRBV11-3
CDR3 length: 16
D gene: TRBD2

CDR3 DNA: TGCAGCGTGGATCGGACAGGAGAACCCTATGGCTACACCTTC
CDR3 protein: CSVDRTGEPYGYTF
clone size: .
J gene: TRBJ1-2
V gene: TRBV29-1
CDR3 length: 14
D gene: TRBD1

CDR3 DNA: TGTGCCAGCAGCCCGGGGGGACAGAAAGAGACCCAGTACTTC
CDR3 protein: CASSPGGQKETQYF
clone size: large
J gene: TRBJ2-5
V gene: TRBV7-7
CDR3 length: 14
D gene: .

CDR3 DNA: TGTGCCAGTAGTAGTAGCAGTAAGACCCAGTACTTC
CDR3 protein: CASSSSSKTQYF
clone size: .
J gene: TRBJ2-5
V gene: TRBV19
CDR3 length: 12
D gene: .

CDR3 DNA: TGTGCCAGCAGCTTCCTCCCCTCCCAGCGGACCGGGAATAATTCACCCCTCCACTTT
CDR3 protein: CASSFLPSQRTGNNSPLHF
clone size: medium-sized
J gene: TRBJ1-6
V gene: TRBV5-5
CDR3 length: 19
D gene: .

CDR3 DNA: TGTGCCAGCAGCTTGGGGATGGGGGCGACCTATGGCTACACCTTC
CDR3 protein: CASSLGMGATYGYTF
clone size: .
J gene: TRBJ1-2
V gene: TRBV5-6
CDR3 length: 15
D gene: .

CDR3 DNA: TGTGCCAGCAGCTTAGTGAGTACTGAAGCTTTCTTT
CDR3 protein: CASSLVSTEAFF
clone size: once
J gene: TRBJ1-1
V gene: TRBV5-6
CDR3 length: 12
D gene: .

CDR3 DNA: TGTGCCAGCAGCTTAGTGCTACAGACGGGTTACAATGAGCAGTTCTTC
CDR3 protein: CASSLVLQTGYNEQFF
clone size: .
J gene: TRBJ2-1
V gene: TRBV11-2
CDR3 length: 16
D gene: .